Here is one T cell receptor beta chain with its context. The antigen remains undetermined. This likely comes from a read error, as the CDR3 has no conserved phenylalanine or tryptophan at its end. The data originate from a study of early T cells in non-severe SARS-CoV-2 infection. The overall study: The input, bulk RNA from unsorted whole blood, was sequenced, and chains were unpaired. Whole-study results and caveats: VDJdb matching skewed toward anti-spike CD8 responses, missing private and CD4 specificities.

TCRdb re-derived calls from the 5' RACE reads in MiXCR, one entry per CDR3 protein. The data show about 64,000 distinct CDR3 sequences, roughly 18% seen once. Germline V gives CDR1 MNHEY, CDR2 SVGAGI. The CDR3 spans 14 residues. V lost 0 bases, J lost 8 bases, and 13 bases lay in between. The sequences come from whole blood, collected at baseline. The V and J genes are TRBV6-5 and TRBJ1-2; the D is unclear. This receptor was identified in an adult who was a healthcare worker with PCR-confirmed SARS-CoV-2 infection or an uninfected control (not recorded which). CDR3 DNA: TGTGCCAGCAGTTACTCGTATGGGGTATCCGGCTACACCTTA. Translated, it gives CASSYSYGVSGYTL.